The 6 T cell receptor beta chains below were found in one sample sequenced in a study of blood T cells in healthy people across ages. It was with a sample-barcoded 5' primer and a J-beta primer mix that a second PCR of roughly 7 to 12 cycles was run. One entry per CDR3 protein, called by TCRdb with MiXCR from the 5' RACE reads. Of fewer than 1,000,000 distinct CDR3 sequences detected, 44% appear once; the ten largest clones hold approximately 19%. Material for sequencing was blood. The receptor set was obtained from a man aged 55 to 70 in good health.

The gene calls are TRBV2 and TRBJ2-1; 7 bases align to TRBD1. The CDR3 length is 14 residues. The V gene end was trimmed by 5 bases and the J gene end by 7 bases; junction bases not matched to a gene: 8. Germline CDR1 is SNHLY and CDR2 is FYNNEI. CDR3 amino acids: CASSLRQGWNEQFF. The CDR3 region has the DNA TGTGCCAGCAGTCTTCGACAGGGATGGAATGAGCAGTTCTTC.

V gene TRBV29-1 combines with J gene TRBJ2-3, with 10 bases aligning to TRBD1. Losses at the gene ends were 5 bases for V and 3 bases for J; bases not matched to a gene: 8. The V gene's germline CDR1 is SQVTM and CDR2 ANQGSEA. The CDR3 length is 15 residues. CDR3 in DNA: TGCAGCGTTTGCCTGGGACAGGGGTTGACAGATACGCAGTATTTT. Translation gives CSVCLGQGLTDTQYF.

V is TRBV7-2 and J is TRBJ2-5; D may match TRBD1 or TRBD2 (5 bases each). The DNA end lines up better with TRBJ2-7; the J call may be wrong. The CDR3 is made up of 12 amino acids. The germline V gene has CDR1 SGHTA and CDR2 FQGNSA. Here the CDR3 reads CASSMGDYEQYF. As DNA, the CDR3 is TGTGCCAGCAGCATGGGGGACTACGAGCAGTACTTC.

V and J are TRBV20-1 and TRBJ2-5; D perhaps matches TRBD2 (5 bases). From germline, CDR1 is DFQATT and CDR2 SNEGSKA (reference sequence). This CDR3 is built from 13 residues. V lost 0 bases to trimming and J lost 11 bases, with 16 bases between them. The CDR3 loop reads CSAREAATYKQYF. The CDR3 DNA reads as TGCAGTGCTAGAGAAGCGGCGACCTACAAGCAGTACTTC.

This clonotype was observed a few times. The rearrangement joins TRBV7-2 to TRBJ1-3; D gene ambiguous. V lost 5 bases to trimming and J lost 4 bases, with 12 bases between them. The CDR3 is 14 amino acids. The germline CDR1 and CDR2 sequences are SGHTA and FQGNSA. CDR3 protein: CASSVLADGNTIYF. CDR3 in DNA: TGTGCCAGCAGCGTATTAGCCGACGGAAACACCATATATTTT.

The rearrangement uses TRBV3-1 and TRBJ2-1, with D perhaps matching TRBD2 (5 bases). The CDR3 covers 15 residues. Germline V lookup: CDR1 LGHDT, CDR2 YNNKEL (reference sequence). V lost 3 bases and J 0 bases, leaving 9 bases between the germline ends. DNA of the CDR3: TGTGCCAGCAGCCACGTGGGAGCCTCCTACAATGAGCAGTTCTTC. Protein product: CASSHVGASYNEQFF.